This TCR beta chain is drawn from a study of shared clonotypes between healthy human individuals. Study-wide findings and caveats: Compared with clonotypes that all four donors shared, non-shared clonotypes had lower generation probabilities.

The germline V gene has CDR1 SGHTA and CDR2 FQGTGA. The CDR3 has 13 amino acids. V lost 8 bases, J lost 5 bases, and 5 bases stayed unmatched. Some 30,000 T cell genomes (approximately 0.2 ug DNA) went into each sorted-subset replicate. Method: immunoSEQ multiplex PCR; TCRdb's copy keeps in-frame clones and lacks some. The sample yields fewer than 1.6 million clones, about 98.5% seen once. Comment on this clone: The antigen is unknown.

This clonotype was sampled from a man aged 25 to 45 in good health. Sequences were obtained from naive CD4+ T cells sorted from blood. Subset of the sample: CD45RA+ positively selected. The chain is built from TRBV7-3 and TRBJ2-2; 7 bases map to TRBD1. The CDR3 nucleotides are TGTGCCAGCGGCGAGGGGGCTACCGGGGAGCTGTTTTTT. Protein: CASGEGATGELFF.